The 18 T cell receptor beta chains in this list originate from one sample, sequenced in a study of radiation and T cells in renal cell carcinoma. Measured with immunoSEQ multiplex PCR; TCRdb has only the in-frame clones, and not every one. The table includes 140,000 to 150,000 clones, about 88% detected once. Time point noted: baseline pretreatment blood. The treatment is: 15 Gy SBRT to primary tumor, nephrectomy 4 weeks later. The specimen comprised blood, sampled from a patient whose treatment included radiotherapy and nephrectomy. Receptors originate from a woman in her 70s with renal cell carcinoma.

The rearrangement joins TRBV7-9 to TRBJ2-2; D is uncertain. V lost 6 bases, J lost 2 bases, and 10 bases lay in between. Looked up from germline, CDR1 is SEHNR and CDR2 is FQNEAQ (reference sequence). The length of the CDR3 is 14 residues. The DNA for the CDR3 is TGTGCCAGCAGGTCGACATCTAACACCGGGGAGCTGTTTTTT. Protein sequence: CASRSTSNTGELFF.

The chain recombines TRBV9 with TRBJ1-1, with TRBD1 identical over 10 bases. V lost 4 bases, J lost 4 bases, and 7 bases stayed unmatched. Germline V gene sequence: CDR1 SGDLS, CDR2 YYNGEE. The CDR3 is 15 residues long. The CDR3 bases are TGTGCCAGCAGCTCTCGACAGGGGGCGAGCACTGAAGCTTTCTTT. Amino acids: CASSSRQGASTEAFF.

The gene calls are TRBV30 and TRBJ2-2; D ambiguous. The CDR3 is 15 amino acids. Trimming took off 0 bases at V and 4 bases at J, with 12 bases between the two ends. The germline CDR1 and CDR2 sequences are GTSNPN and SVGIG (reference sequence). CDR3 in DNA: TGTGCCTGGAGTGTTCTGGGGTCGGGCACCGGGGAGCTGTTTTTT. Protein product: CAWSVLGSGTGELFF.

The genes are TRBV5-1 and TRBJ2-7; 9 bases match TRBD1. V shed 3 bases, J shed 2 bases, and the junction held 6 bases outside the gene matches. This CDR3 has 15 residues. Germline CDR1 SGHRS, CDR2 YFSETQ. The CDR3 reads CASSWAGTGPYEQYF. The CDR3 DNA is TGCGCCAGCAGCTGGGCCGGGACAGGGCCCTACGAGCAGTACTTC.

This chain links TRBV6-6 with TRBJ1-2, with D tentatively TRBD1 (5 bases). This CDR3 contains 14 residues. Trimming removed 0 bases at V and 8 bases at J, with 13 bases between. Germline lookup yields CDR1 MNHNY and CDR2 SVGAGI (reference sequence). DNA of the CDR3: TGTGCCAGCAGTTACTCGTCGGAAAGGGGCGGCTACACCTTC. This encodes CASSYSSERGGYTF.

The chain combines TRBV7-2 with TRBJ2-5, with TRBD2 identical over 7 bases. The V and J ends lost 2 bases and 6 bases, in that order; junction bases with no gene match: 6. The germline V gene encodes CDR1 SGHTA and CDR2 FQGNSA. The CDR3 is 14 residues long. The CDR3 coding sequence is TGTGCCAGCAGCTTACGAACAGCGGGACAGACCCAGTACTTC. Amino acids: CASSLRTAGQTQYF.

This chain connects TRBV16 to TRBJ1-2; 7 bases agree with TRBD1. V dropped 2 bases and J dropped 3; count of bases not matched to a gene: 0. CDR3 size: 13 residues. Germline V gives CDR1 KGHSY, CDR2 FQNENV. CDR3 sequence (DNA): TGTGCCAGCAGCCAAACAGGGGACTATGGCTACACCTTC. It encodes CASSQTGDYGYTF.

This chain uses TRBV19 with TRBJ1-6; 7 nucleotides line up with TRBD1. Trimming at V came to 4 bases and at J to 10 bases, leaving 13 bases not matched to a gene. Germline V gene sequence: CDR1 LNHDA, CDR2 SQIVND (reference sequence). The length of the CDR3 is 16 residues. CDR3 in DNA: TGTGCCAGTAGTACGAGCTCGACAGGGATGGGATCACCCCTCCACTTT. Residues: CASSTSSTGMGSPLHF.

The chain employs TRBV6-1 and TRBJ1-1; no firm D call. Germline V gene lookup returns CDR1 MNHNS and CDR2 SASEGT. V dropped 7 bases and J dropped 3 bases, with 12 bases sitting between them. This CDR3 has 13 amino acids. CDR3 nucleotides: TGTGCCAGCACCCTTGGATTTGACACTGAAGCTTTCTTT. It specifies CASTLGFDTEAFF.

The chain has TRBV19 and TRBJ2-1; TRBD2 matches at 12 bases. Trimming cost V 7 bases and J 6 bases; bases outside gene matches: 13. This CDR3 has 17 amino acids. The germline V gene has CDR1 LNHDA and CDR2 SQIVND (reference sequence). CDR3 in amino acids: CASIPSGGAVVLNEQFF. CDR3 sequence (DNA): TGTGCCAGTATCCCTAGCGGGGGGGCCGTGGTCCTCAATGAGCAGTTCTTC.

The chain carries TRBV13 and TRBJ2-2; D is unclear. Between the trimmed V and J ends, which lost 0 bases and 4 bases, there was a span of 9 bases. The length of the CDR3 is 15 residues. In germline, CDR1 is PRHDT, CDR2 FYEKMQ (reference sequence). The CDR3 DNA sequence: TGTGCCAGCAGCTTAGGGGGATCGGTCACCGGGGAGCTGTTTTTT. Translation gives CASSLGGSVTGELFF.

The chain recombines TRBV1 with TRBJ2-1. TRBV1 is listed as a pseudogene. The CDR3 contains 15 residues. CDR3 residues: CTTTAPLNSYNEQFF. The CDR3 DNA is TGCACCACGACGGCCCCCCTCAACTCCTACAATGAGCAGTTCTTC.

V usage is TRBV30 and J usage is TRBJ2-3; 14 nucleotides match TRBD2. CDR1 is GTSNPN, CDR2 SVGIG, per germline (reference sequence). The trim removed 2 bases at V and 5 bases at J, leaving 15 bases unmatched. CDR3 length: 19 residues. CDR3 DNA sequence: TGTGCCTGGAGTCCCGTTGGGGCCGGGACTAGCGGGGGCGTAGATACGCAGTATTTT. It codes for CAWSPVGAGTSGGVDTQYF.

The chain links TRBV9 to TRBJ2-3, with D perhaps matching TRBD1 (6 bases). Germline CDR1 SGDLS, CDR2 YYNGEE. V was trimmed by 2 bases and J by 2 bases, leaving 12 bases between them. The CDR3 length is 15 residues. The CDR3 here is CASSVSGHFTDTQYF. In DNA form, the CDR3 reads TGTGCCAGCAGCGTTTCGGGACATTTCACAGATACGCAGTATTTT.

The CDR3 sequence: CASSSGAEYEQYF. The DNA for the CDR3 is TGTGCCAGCAGTTCGGGGGCAGAATACGAGCAGTACTTC. The chain uses TRBV6-6 and TRBJ2-7, with D perhaps matching TRBD1 or TRBD2 (6 bases each). This CDR3 is 13 amino acids long. V lost 4 bases to trimming and J lost 4 bases, with 11 bases between them. Germline V gives CDR1 MNHNY, CDR2 SVGAGI (reference sequence).

The chain employs TRBV5-1 and TRBJ1-4, with D unresolved. The CDR3 runs 16 residues. The germline gives CDR1 SGHRS, CDR2 YFSETQ. Trimming removed 0 bases at V and 0 bases at J, with 9 bases between. The CDR3 sequence: CASSLGAMTTNEKLFF. The CDR3 nucleotides read TGCGCCAGCAGCTTGGGGGCCATGACAACTAATGAAAAACTGTTTTTT. Full variable domain (missing parts from reference TRBV5-1 and TRBJ1-4): KAGVTQTPRYLIKTRGQQVTLSCSPISGHRSVSWYQQTPGQGLQFLFEYFSETQRNKGNFPGRFSGRQFSNSRSEMNVSTLELGDSALYLCASSLGAMTTNEKLFFGSGTQLSVL.

V gene TRBV5-6 combines with J gene TRBJ2-3; possibly TRBD1 for D (6 bases). CDR3 length: 14 amino acids. The V gene's germline CDR1 is SGHDT and CDR2 YYEEEE. Trimming took off 4 bases at V and 1 base at J, with 10 bases between the two ends. The CDR3 region is CASSKGVGTDTQYF. CDR3 DNA: TGTGCCAGCAGCAAGGGGGTCGGCACAGATACGCAGTATTTT. Based on the CDR3 plus reference TRBV5-6 and TRBJ2-3, the full variable domain is DAGVTQSPTHLIKTRGQQVTLRCSPKSGHDTVSWYQQALGQGPQFIFQYYEEEERQRGNFPDRFSGHQFPNYSSELNVNALLLGDSALYLCASSKGVGTDTQYFGPGTRLTVL.

CDR3 DNA: TGTGCCAGCAGCTTCGGCCTCTTGAACACTGAAGCTTTCTTT. Residues: CASSFGLLNTEAFF. V is TRBV7-2 and J is TRBJ1-1, with D uncertain. The V gene lost 3 bases and the J gene lost 0 bases, with 8 bases spanning the gap. Germline loops: CDR1 SGHTA, CDR2 FQGNSA. This CDR3 has 14 residues.